The table lists the clone carrying this TCR beta chain with a few counts. Its antigen remains unknown. Data came from immunoSEQ multiplex PCR; TCRdb stores just in-frame clones and leaves some out. The sample holds some 1.1 million clones, around three quarters seen once. Germline V CDR1 and CDR2: LGHNA, YNFKEQ. The CDR3 contains 18 residues. After removal of 0 bases from V and 0 bases from J, the junction contained 5 bases not matched to a gene. A CD45RA+ naive subset and a CD45RA-negative memory subset were split from CD4+ cells. This entry is derived from a study of shared clonotypes between healthy human individuals. Study observations and caveats: Non-shared clonotypes showed lower generation probabilities than clonotypes common to all four donors.

This chain links TRBV4-2 with TRBJ2-2; 9 positions match TRBD2. The receptor's source is a man aged 18-30 years in good health. Some clones in this sample may be carry-over from other donors' samples. The sample was memory CD4+ T cells from PBMCs. Subset denoted: CD45RA-negative fraction. CDR3 DNA: TGTGCCAGCAGCCAAGAGCGGCTAGCGGGACCGAACACCGGGGAGCTGTTTTTT. Amino acids: CASSQERLAGPNTGELFF.